A single sample is the source of the 18 T cell receptor beta chains below, sequenced in a study of shared T cell receptors in the human thymus. Only in-frame clones appear in the TCRdb table, and some are missing; sequencing was by immunoSEQ multiplex PCR. This table holds 55,000 to 80,000 clones, over 90% found once. The sequencing input was thymocytes. These receptors were collected from a human donor.

The chain is built from TRBV27 and TRBJ1-3; 7 bases agree with TRBD1. The germline gives CDR1 MNHEY, CDR2 SMNVEV (reference sequence). Trimming at V came to 5 bases and at J to 0 bases, leaving 10 bases not matched to a gene. The CDR3 contains 17 residues. CDR3 DNA: TGTGCCAGCAGTCCACGGGACAGCGCCAGCTCTGGAAACACCATATATTTT. Amino acids: CASSPRDSASSGNTIYF.

The V and J genes are TRBV5-1 and TRBJ2-3; no clear D gene. Trimming stripped 2 bases from V and 0 bases from J, with 13 bases between. Germline V CDR1 and CDR2: SGHRS, YFSETQ. This CDR3 contains 16 residues. The CDR3 DNA is TGCGCCAGCAGCTTACGTGGAGCCTCTAGCACAGATACGCAGTATTTT. Amino acids: CASSLRGASSTDTQYF.

The rearrangement uses TRBV20-1 and TRBJ2-5; D not resolved. Germline V gives CDR1 DFQATT, CDR2 SNEGSKA (reference sequence). There are 10 residues in the CDR3. V was clipped by 8 bases and J by 5 bases, with 9 bases between them. CDR3 nucleotide sequence: TGCAGTACCCCCTCCGAGACCCAGTACTTC. Translated: CSTPSETQYF.

The CDR3 reads CASSPSVEGTVAEKLFF. The CDR3 DNA follows: TGTGCCAGCAGTCCCTCGGTAGAGGGGACAGTCGCCGAAAAACTGTTTTTT. This rearrangement joins TRBV27 to TRBJ1-4, with 7 bases aligning to TRBD1. The CDR3 spans 17 residues. V trimming: 5 bases; J trimming: 8 bases; junction bases outside the gene matches: 17. Per germline, CDR1 MNHEY and CDR2 SMNVEV (reference sequence).

The chain uses TRBV11-1 and TRBJ1-4; D is perhaps TRBD1 (5 bases). The CDR3 covers 18 residues. The germline CDR1 and CDR2 sequences are SGHAT and FQDESV (reference sequence). Trimming removed 1 base from V and 5 bases from J, with 20 bases in between. The CDR3 nucleotides read TGTGCCAGCAGCTTAGGGACGGACACGACATTGTTCAATGAAAAACTGTTTTTT. Translation gives CASSLGTDTTLFNEKLFF.

The J gene is TRBJ2-1, the V gene TRBV12-5, with 10 nucleotides matching TRBD1. V was pared by 5 bases and J by 10 bases, with 14 bases of the junction left unmatched. In germline, CDR1 is LGHNT, CDR2 FRNRAP. The CDR3 has 16 amino acids. CDR3: CASGPPDRGREDEQFF. The DNA for the CDR3 is TGTGCTAGTGGTCCTCCCGACAGGGGGCGCGAAGACGAGCAGTTCTTC.

This clone was recorded only once. V is TRBV4-3 and J is TRBJ1-1; TRBD1 agrees at 8 bases. The CDR3 is 14 residues long. The V and J ends lost 9 bases and 6 bases, in that order; junction bases with no gene match: 12. Germline assignment: CDR1 LGHNA and CDR2 YSLEER. The CDR3 region has the DNA TGCGCCAGTACCCGACAGGGGAAAAGGGCTGAAGCTTTCTTT. This sequence encodes CASTRQGKRAEAFF.

The rearrangement joins TRBV6-7 to TRBJ1-5; TRBD1 matches at 9 bases. TRBV6-7 is labeled an ORF, and its function is uncertain. CDR3 length: 17 amino acids. The junction had 11 bases not matched to a gene; V was cut back by 8 bases and J by 0 bases. The CDR3 nucleotides are TGTGCCAGCGGGACAGGGTCGGGGCTTTATAGCAATCAGCCCCAGCATTTT. It encodes CASGTGSGLYSNQPQHF.

J is TRBJ2-3 and V is TRBV13; TRBD2 aligns across 9 bases. Germline-derived CDR1 and CDR2 are PRHDT and FYEKMQ (reference sequence). Losses at the gene ends were 4 bases for V and 1 base for J; bases not matched to a gene: 9. The CDR3 is 17 residues long. This CDR3 is CASSSTYERGGTDTQYF. Written as DNA, the CDR3 is TGTGCCAGCAGCTCCACCTACGAGCGGGGGGGCACAGATACGCAGTATTTT.

The chain couples TRBV14 to TRBJ2-7; possibly TRBD2 for D (6 bases). Trimming took off 0 bases at V and 0 bases at J, with 15 bases between the two ends. Germline assignment: CDR1 SGHDN and CDR2 FVKESK. This CDR3 has 17 amino acids. CDR3 nucleotide sequence: TGTGCCAGCAGCCAAGAGGGGAGGACCGAGAGCTCCTACGAGCAGTACTTC. This codes for CASSQEGRTESSYEQYF.

The chain is built from TRBV7-6 and TRBJ1-2; D not resolved. Germline V gene lookup returns CDR1 SGHVS and CDR2 FNYEAQ. Trimming pared 5 bases from V and 7 bases from J, leaving 20 bases between. CDR3 length: 15 amino acids. CDR3 bases: TGTGCCAGCAGCCGCTTTTTAAAGGCCCGGGGTGGCTACACCTTC. This sequence encodes CASSRFLKARGGYTF.

This chain connects TRBV2 to TRBJ2-3; tentatively, D is TRBD1 (5 bases). With 3 bases removed from V and 1 base from J, the gap between germline ends came to 20 bases. Germline V CDR1 and CDR2: SNHLY, FYNNEI. The CDR3 covers 18 residues. The CDR3 loop is CASSDRVMPGQRTDTQYF. In DNA, the CDR3 is TGTGCCAGCAGTGATCGGGTGATGCCAGGGCAGCGCACAGATACGCAGTATTTT.

This clone appeared once. The V call is TRBV29-1, the J call TRBJ2-2, with D uncertain. Germline V gives CDR1 SQVTM, CDR2 ANQGSEA. Trimming left V 4 bases short and J 1 base short, with 22 bases between. CDR3 length: 18 residues. The CDR3 is CSVVEPQRDTRNTGELFF. The CDR3 coding sequence is TGCAGCGTTGTCGAACCGCAACGCGACACTCGGAACACCGGGGAGCTGTTTTTT.

CDR3 sequence: CATSIYLSSYNSPLHF. The DNA of the CDR3 is TGTGCCACCAGCATATACCTAAGCTCCTATAATTCACCCCTCCACTTT. V gene TRBV15 combines with J gene TRBJ1-6; no reliable D call. V was cut by 4 bases and J by 0 bases, with 10 bases left in between. The CDR3 spans 16 residues. Germline assignment: CDR1 LNHNV and CDR2 YYDKDF (reference sequence). The full variable domain, in which reference TRBV15 and TRBJ1-6 provide the parts outside the CDR3, is DAMVIQNPRYQVTQFGKPVTLSCSQTLNHNVMYWYQQKSSQAPKLLFHYYDKDFNNEADTPDNFQSRRPNTSFCFLDIRSPGLGDTAMYLCATSIYLSSYNSPLHFGNGTRLTVT.

The chain employs TRBV28 and TRBJ2-3; perhaps TRBD2 as D (6 bases). Germline V gene data show CDR1 as MDHEN and CDR2 as SYDVKM. Deletions cut 9 bases from V and 2 bases from J, with 18 bases between. The CDR3 runs 15 residues. CDR3: CASSRRDPSTDTQYF. The CDR3 bases are TGTGCCAGTTCCCGGAGGGACCCCTCCACAGATACGCAGTATTTT. Full variable domain (outside the CDR3, taken from reference TRBV28 and TRBJ2-3): DVKVTQSSRYLVKRTGEKVFLECVQDMDHENMFWYRQDPGLGLRLIYFSYDVKMKEKGDIPEGYSVSREKKERFSLILESASTNQTSMYLCASSRRDPSTDTQYFGPGTRLTVL.

J is TRBJ1-2 and V is TRBV27, with D possibly TRBD1 on 5 matching bases. Germline V gene lookup returns CDR1 MNHEY and CDR2 SMNVEV (reference sequence). V was pared by 5 bases and J by 2 bases, with 15 bases between. The CDR3 consists of 15 residues. CDR3 bases: TGTGCCAGCAGTGCCAGGCCGGGGACCAACTATGGCTACACCTTC. As protein: CASSARPGTNYGYTF.

The chain couples TRBV19 to TRBJ2-1; D unresolved. The V gene lost 2 bases and the J gene lost 1 base, with 9 bases spanning the gap. CDR3 length: 15 residues. CDR1 is LNHDA, CDR2 SQIVND, per germline (reference sequence). The CDR3 is CASSIKGGSYNEQFF. DNA of the CDR3: TGTGCCAGTAGTATAAAAGGTGGGTCCTACAATGAGCAGTTCTTC.

The chain combines TRBV10-3 with TRBJ2-1, with D maybe TRBD1 (5 bases). Trimming pared 5 bases from V and 7 bases from J, leaving 18 bases between. CDR1 and CDR2 (germline): ENHRY, SYGVKD. CDR3 size: 15 residues. The CDR3 region is CAISRSQGLDNEQFF. Written as DNA, the CDR3 is TGTGCCATCAGTCGGTCCCAGGGTTTAGATAATGAGCAGTTCTTC.